A selection of T cell receptor beta chains follows, all from one sample in a study of shared clonotypes between healthy human individuals. TCRdb keeps only in-frame clones here, not all; method: immunoSEQ multiplex PCR. The repertoire consists of more than 500,000 clones, with 95% occurring once and the leading ten covering 0.11%. The sample consisted of naive CD8+ T cells sorted from blood. These receptors all come from a woman younger than 45 in good health. Both conserved end residues are part of each CDR3. The D gene is left open where the match is weak. Some rows have no size entry. The others give once, few or many, or a class for an expanded clone.

CDR3aa: CAWSVHGGAYEQYF
CDR3nt: TGTGCCTGGAGTGTACATGGGGGCGCCTACGAGCAGTACTTC
abundance: .
d_gene: .
v_gene: TRBV30
j_gene: TRBJ2-7

CDR3aa: CASSLALGEQYF
CDR3nt: TGTGCCAGCAGCTTAGCCCTAGGCGAGCAGTACTTC
abundance: .
d_gene: .
v_gene: TRBV13
j_gene: TRBJ2-7

CDR3aa: CASSPGQQETQYF
CDR3nt: TGTGCCAGCAGCCCGGGACAGCAAGAGACCCAGTACTTC
abundance: .
d_gene: TRBD1
v_gene: TRBV13
j_gene: TRBJ2-5

CDR3aa: CASSLELRHNEQFF
CDR3nt: TGTGCCAGCAGCTTAGAATTGCGGCACAATGAGCAGTTCTTC
abundance: .
d_gene: .
v_gene: TRBV7-9
j_gene: TRBJ2-1

CDR3aa: CASSRLYRDLGYGYTF
CDR3nt: TGTGCCAGTAGTAGACTCTACAGGGATCTCGGCTATGGCTACACCTTC
abundance: .
d_gene: .
v_gene: TRBV19
j_gene: TRBJ1-2

CDR3aa: CASSLGAGFNQPQHF
CDR3nt: TGTGCCAGCAGTTTAGGCGCAGGGTTCAATCAGCCCCAGCATTTT
abundance: .
d_gene: .
v_gene: TRBV27
j_gene: TRBJ1-5

CDR3aa: CATSSPGSQRQYF
CDR3nt: TGTGCCACCAGCAGCCCAGGGAGTCAGCGGCAGTACTTC
abundance: .
d_gene: .
v_gene: TRBV15
j_gene: TRBJ2-7

CDR3aa: CASSLDREQYF
CDR3nt: TGTGCCAGCAGCTTAGATCGCGAGCAGTACTTC
abundance: .
d_gene: .
v_gene: TRBV7-2
j_gene: TRBJ2-7

CDR3aa: CASIRGGGGEKLFF
CDR3nt: TGTGCCAGCATTCGAGGGGGAGGTGGTGAAAAACTGTTTTTT
abundance: .
d_gene: .
v_gene: TRBV6-1
j_gene: TRBJ1-4

CDR3aa: CASSVSGFDYGYTF
CDR3nt: TGTGCCAGCAGCGTATCAGGGTTTGACTATGGCTACACCTTC
abundance: .
d_gene: .
v_gene: TRBV13
j_gene: TRBJ1-2

CDR3aa: CASSSLQPEQFF
CDR3nt: TGTGCCAGCAGTTCCCTCCAACCTGAGCAGTTCTTC
abundance: .
d_gene: .
v_gene: TRBV28
j_gene: TRBJ2-1

CDR3aa: CASSDSLAGANEQFF
CDR3nt: TGTGCCAGCAGTGATAGCCTAGCGGGAGCCAATGAGCAGTTCTTC
abundance: .
d_gene: TRBD2
v_gene: TRBV6-4
j_gene: TRBJ2-1

CDR3aa: CASSVEAGGPGETQYF
CDR3nt: TGTGCCAGCAGCGTTGAAGCGGGAGGGCCGGGGGAGACCCAGTACTTC
abundance: .
d_gene: TRBD2
v_gene: TRBV9
j_gene: TRBJ2-5

CDR3aa: CASSQVGDSYGYTF
CDR3nt: TGCGCCAGCAGCCAAGTGGGCGACTCCTATGGCTACACCTTC
abundance: .
d_gene: .
v_gene: TRBV4-1
j_gene: TRBJ1-2

CDR3aa: CASSFGLGNEKLFF
CDR3nt: TGTGCCAGCAGCTTTGGGCTGGGCAATGAAAAACTGTTTTTT
abundance: .
d_gene: .
v_gene: TRBV5-4
j_gene: TRBJ1-4

CDR3aa: CASSVGTVMNTEAFF
CDR3nt: TGTGCCAGCAGCGTAGGGACAGTCATGAACACTGAAGCTTTCTTT
abundance: .
d_gene: .
v_gene: TRBV9
j_gene: TRBJ1-1

CDR3aa: CASSPGTSGQGGQYF
CDR3nt: TGTGCCAGCAGTCCCGGGACTAGCGGGCAGGGAGGGCAGTACTTC
abundance: .
d_gene: TRBD2
v_gene: TRBV27
j_gene: TRBJ2-7

CDR3aa: CASSPPGGGSTDTQYF
CDR3nt: TGTGCCAGCAGCCCGCCCGGGGGGGGTAGCACAGATACGCAGTATTTT
abundance: .
d_gene: TRBD2
v_gene: TRBV5-4
j_gene: TRBJ2-3

CDR3aa: CASSVQGGDTEAFF
CDR3nt: TGTGCCAGCAGCGTACAGGGAGGGGACACTGAAGCTTTCTTT
abundance: few
d_gene: .
v_gene: TRBV7-9
j_gene: TRBJ1-1

CDR3aa: CASSLGGSYEQYF
CDR3nt: TGTGCCAGCAGTTTGGGTGGCTCCTACGAGCAGTACTTC
abundance: .
d_gene: .
v_gene: TRBV28
j_gene: TRBJ2-7

CDR3aa: CASSLGGSSYEQYF
CDR3nt: TGTGCCAGCAGCTTGGGTGGGTCCTCCTACGAGCAGTACTTC
abundance: .
d_gene: .
v_gene: TRBV5-4
j_gene: TRBJ2-7

CDR3aa: CASSQVRFPSSGHQETQYF
CDR3nt: TGCGCCAGCAGCCAAGTTCGATTTCCGTCTAGCGGCCACCAAGAGACCCAGTACTTC
abundance: once
d_gene: TRBD2
v_gene: TRBV4-1
j_gene: TRBJ2-5

CDR3aa: CATSKTGGKGETQYF
CDR3nt: TGTGCCACCAGCAAAACAGGGGGGAAAGGAGAGACCCAGTACTTC
abundance: .
d_gene: TRBD1
v_gene: TRBV15
j_gene: TRBJ2-5

CDR3aa: CASSLGTVSPLHF
CDR3nt: TGTGCCAGCAGTTTGGGGACAGTGTCACCCCTCCACTTT
abundance: .
d_gene: TRBD1
v_gene: TRBV27
j_gene: TRBJ1-6

CDR3aa: CASSFGVSYEQYF
CDR3nt: TGTGCCAGCAGTTTTGGCGTCTCCTACGAGCAGTACTTC
abundance: .
d_gene: .
v_gene: TRBV27
j_gene: TRBJ2-7

CDR3aa: CAISEPGTGNTGELFF
CDR3nt: TGTGCCATCAGTGAGCCCGGGACAGGGAACACCGGGGAGCTGTTTTTT
abundance: .
d_gene: TRBD1
v_gene: TRBV10-3
j_gene: TRBJ2-2

CDR3aa: CASSGAEETQYF
CDR3nt: TGTGCCAGCAGCGGGGCGGAAGAGACCCAGTACTTC
abundance: .
d_gene: .
v_gene: TRBV9
j_gene: TRBJ2-5

CDR3aa: CASRLSGSSYNEQFF
CDR3nt: TGTGCCAGCAGGCTTAGCGGGAGCTCCTACAATGAGCAGTTCTTC
abundance: .
d_gene: TRBD2
v_gene: TRBV27
j_gene: TRBJ2-1

CDR3aa: CASSFSSPGPLPYEQYF
CDR3nt: TGTGCCAGCAGTTTTTCCTCACCGGGTCCTCTCCCCTACGAGCAGTACTTC
abundance: .
d_gene: .
v_gene: TRBV27
j_gene: TRBJ2-7

CDR3aa: CASSYQREGETQYF
CDR3nt: TGTGCCAGCAGTTACCAGCGGGAGGGGGAGACCCAGTACTTC
abundance: .
d_gene: TRBD2
v_gene: TRBV6-5
j_gene: TRBJ2-5

CDR3aa: CASKSSGSRTDTQYF
CDR3nt: TGTGCCAGCAAGAGTAGCGGGAGTAGAACAGATACGCAGTATTTT
abundance: .
d_gene: TRBD2
v_gene: TRBV27
j_gene: TRBJ2-3

CDR3aa: CASSMLAGAGELFF
CDR3nt: TGTGCCAGTAGTATGCTGGCCGGGGCCGGGGAGCTGTTTTTT
abundance: .
d_gene: .
v_gene: TRBV19
j_gene: TRBJ2-2

CDR3aa: CASSLVGGIINEQYF
CDR3nt: TGCGCCAGCAGCTTGGTTGGGGGTATTATCAACGAGCAGTACTTC
abundance: .
d_gene: .
v_gene: TRBV5-1
j_gene: TRBJ2-7